The 25 T cell receptor beta chains given below trace back to one sample, sequenced in a study of cytomegalovirus exposure and HLA in healthy donors. Use of 60 Vbeta and 13 Jbeta primers characterized the PCR. TCRdb keeps only in-frame clones here, not all; method: immunoSEQ multiplex PCR. The sample holds about 160,000 clones, around 79% seen once. Material for sequencing was PBMCs. The receptors stem from a man aged 35 to 55 in good health and CMV-seronegative.

In the case of this clone: Other DNA sequences in this specimen translate into the identical CDR3. The chain combines TRBV19 with TRBJ1-2; 9 nucleotides agree with TRBD1. From germline, CDR1 is LNHDA and CDR2 SQIVND (reference sequence). The junction had 2 bases not matched to a gene; V was cut back by 3 bases and J by 3 bases. This CDR3 is 14 amino acids long. The CDR3 sequence: CASSIGDRDYGYTF. Here the CDR3 DNA reads TGTGCCAGTAGTATTGGGGACAGGGACTATGGCTACACCTTC. Looking up the rest from reference TRBV19 and TRBJ1-2 gives the full variable domain: DGGITQSPKYLFRKEGQNVTLSCEQNLNHDAMYWYRQDPGQGLRLIYYSQIVNDFQKGDIAEGYSVSREKKESFPLTVTSAQKNPTAFYLCASSIGDRDYGYTFGSGTRLTVV.

The chain employs TRBV6-1 and TRBJ2-7; 9 positions match TRBD1. Germline CDR1 and CDR2: MNHNS and SASEGT. J gave up 1 base and V 6 bases, and 1 base lay outside the gene matches. This CDR3 has 13 residues. The CDR3 bases are TGTGCCAGCAGGGGGACAGGGTCCTACGAGCAGTACTTC. It yields the protein CASRGTGSYEQYF.

The J gene is TRBJ2-3, the V gene TRBV19; possibly TRBD2 for D (6 bases). V lost 4 bases to trimming and J lost 0 bases, with 11 bases between them. Germline V gives CDR1 LNHDA, CDR2 SQIVND (reference sequence). The CDR3 loop spans 15 amino acids. CDR3 nucleotides: TGTGCCAGTAGTAGAACTAGCTTGAGCACAGATACGCAGTATTTT. Protein product: CASSRTSLSTDTQYF.

This clone was counted between two and nine times. J is TRBJ1-1 and V is TRBV19, with a possible D match to TRBD1 (5 bases). Germline V gives CDR1 LNHDA, CDR2 SQIVND (reference sequence). Trimming cost V 10 bases and J 3 bases, with 15 bases left between them. The CDR3 is made up of 13 amino acids. CDR3 nucleotide sequence: TGTGCCACTAGGGGACTTACGGACACTGAAGCTTTCTTT. Residues: CATRGLTDTEAFF.

Only a few counts were recorded for this clone. The J gene is TRBJ2-1, the V gene TRBV11-2, with D unresolved. The V end was cut by 3 bases, the J end by 0 bases, with 9 bases between. Germline CDR1 SGHAT, CDR2 FQNNGV. The CDR3 contains 15 residues. The CDR3 nucleotides read TGTGCCAGCAGCTTCCAGGATAGCTCCTACAATGAGCAGTTCTTC. Translation gives CASSFQDSSYNEQFF.

The chain employs TRBV7-9 and TRBJ2-7; D remains ambiguous. Germline V lookup: CDR1 SEHNR, CDR2 FQNEAQ (reference sequence). V lost 8 bases and J lost 0, with 11 bases in between. This CDR3 region has 13 residues. The CDR3 loop reads CASSRPSSYEQYF. CDR3 DNA: TGTGCCAGCTCAAGGCCTAGCTCCTACGAGCAGTACTTC.

The chain couples TRBV10-1 to TRBJ2-1, with 7 bases matching TRBD2. The CDR3 extends over 18 amino acids. The germline V gene has CDR1 WNHNN and CDR2 SYGVQD (reference sequence). V shed 4 bases, J shed 4 bases, and the junction held 16 bases outside the gene matches. DNA of the CDR3: TGCGCCAGCAGTGCGTTGCCCGTACTAGCGAGTGAATACAATGAGCAGTTCTTC. This encodes CASSALPVLASEYNEQFF.

V gene TRBV7-9 combines with J gene TRBJ2-7; 8 nucleotides match TRBD2. J was trimmed by 6 bases and V by 3 bases; bases with no gene match: 7. Germline V CDR1 and CDR2: SEHNR, FQNEAQ (reference sequence). This CDR3 has 14 amino acids. The DNA for the CDR3 is TGTGCCAGCAGCTTTGGAGCGGGAGTGGGCGAGCAGTACTTC. Its protein is CASSFGAGVGEQYF.

CDR3 loop: CSILSPGEQYF. CDR3 nucleotides: TGCAGCATCCTTTCCCCCGGGGAGCAGTACTTC. The gene calls are TRBV29-1 and TRBJ2-7, with no clear D. Trimming stripped 8 bases from V and 7 bases from J, with 15 bases between. This CDR3 contains 11 residues. Germline V lookup: CDR1 SQVTM, CDR2 ANQGSEA.

The V gene is TRBV28, the J gene TRBJ2-2; a weak D match, TRBD1 (5 bases). Trimming removed 3 bases at V and 5 bases at J, with 10 bases between. The CDR3 sequence is 14 residues long. Germline CDR1 is MDHEN and CDR2 is SYDVKM. CDR3 in DNA: TGTGCCAGCAGTTTTCCAGGGTTTACCGGGGAGCTGTTTTTT. This gives the protein CASSFPGFTGELFF.

This clone has just a few counts. The junction departs from the called germline gene at one end, perhaps through a read error. The chain employs TRBV7-9 and TRBJ2-6, with D perhaps TRBD1 (5 bases). The CDR3 is 14 amino acids. Germline CDR1 reads SEHNR; CDR2 reads FQNEAQ (reference sequence). The DNA for the CDR3 is TGTGCCACCCTCTACATTTCTGGGGCCAACGGCCTGACTTTC. Translating gives CATLYISGANGLTF.

The chain couples TRBV4-2 to TRBJ2-1; TRBD2 aligns across 8 bases. CDR3 length equals 16 residues. With 1 base clipped from V and 7 bases from J, the junction kept 9 bases outside the gene matches. Germline CDR1 reads LGHNA; CDR2 reads YNFKEQ. The CDR3 coding sequence is TGTGCCAGCAGCCAAGCGGGGGGGGGTACAGTAAATGAGCAGTTCTTC. Protein sequence: CASSQAGGGTVNEQFF.

This sequence joins TRBV6-5 and TRBJ1-5, with 8 bases matching TRBD1. V trimming: 6 bases; J trimming: 6 bases; junction bases outside the gene matches: 7. This CDR3 comprises 14 residues. Per the germline V gene, CDR1 is MNHEY and CDR2 is SVGAGI. The CDR3 region has the DNA TGTGCCAGCAGCTTGGACAGGGCGCCTCAGCCCCAGCATTTT. Protein: CASSLDRAPQPQHF.

The chain joins TRBV4-2 to TRBJ2-1; D ambiguous. Between the trimmed V and J ends, which lost 3 bases and 7 bases, there was a span of 10 bases. The CDR3 has 13 amino acids. CDR1 and CDR2 from the germline V gene are LGHNA and YNFKEQ. The chain's CDR3 is CASSQEAANEQFF. The CDR3, as DNA: TGTGCCAGCAGCCAGGAAGCAGCGAATGAGCAGTTCTTC.

The chain joins TRBV7-9 to TRBJ2-7; D remains unclear. V lost 5 bases, J lost 4 bases, and 12 bases lay in between. Germline assignment: CDR1 SEHNR and CDR2 FQNEAQ (reference sequence). This CDR3 contains 13 residues. This chain's CDR3 is CASSRFTGYEQYF. As DNA, the CDR3 is TGTGCCAGCAGCCGGTTTACGGGTTACGAGCAGTACTTC. Complete variable domain (other parts from reference TRBV7-9 and TRBJ2-7): DTGVSQNPRHKITKRGQNVTFRCDPISEHNRLYWYRQTLGQGPEFLTYFQNEAQLEKSRLLSDRFSAERPKGSFSTLEIQRTEQGDSAMYLCASSRFTGYEQYFGPGTRLTVT.

The rearrangement joins TRBV2 to TRBJ2-2; D unclear. The germline CDR1 and CDR2 sequences are SNHLY and FYNNEI. The CDR3 runs 13 residues. The germline V and J ends were trimmed by 4 bases and 4 bases, with 7 bases remaining between them. The chain's CDR3 is CASSVEVTGELFF. DNA for the CDR3: TGTGCCAGCAGTGTAGAGGTCACCGGGGAGCTGTTTTTT.

The CDR3 sequence is CASSLDRDNEQFF. CDR3 DNA sequence: TGTGCCAGCAGCTTAGACCGAGACAATGAGCAGTTCTTC. The chain is built from TRBV13 and TRBJ2-1; D ambiguous. Trimming stripped 1 base from V and 5 bases from J, with 6 bases between. Germline lookup yields CDR1 PRHDT and CDR2 FYEKMQ (reference sequence). The CDR3 is 13 residues long.

The chain joins TRBV28 to TRBJ1-2; 9 bases are shared with TRBD1. The CDR3 is made up of 13 amino acids. Germline-derived CDR1 and CDR2 are MDHEN and SYDVKM. The V gene end was trimmed by 6 bases and the J gene end by 5 bases; junction bases not matched to a gene: 4. The CDR3 reads CASRAGQGYGYTF. The CDR3 nucleotides read TGTGCCAGCAGAGCCGGACAGGGGTATGGCTACACCTTC.

A note on this clone: Other DNA sequences within the sample encode an identical CDR3. The chain links TRBV28 to TRBJ1-2; D is undetermined. V was cut by 4 bases and J by 2 bases, with 5 bases left in between. The CDR3 runs to 12 residues. Germline V gene lookup returns CDR1 MDHEN and CDR2 SYDVKM. CDR3 loop: CASSSGNYGYTF. CDR3 sequence (DNA): TGTGCCAGCAGTTCGGGGAACTATGGCTACACCTTC.

The chain links TRBV6-1 to TRBJ1-3; 10 nucleotides align to TRBD1. The CDR3 runs to 15 residues. Germline CDR1 is MNHNS and CDR2 is SASEGT. V lost 5 bases, J lost 2 bases, and 3 bases stayed unmatched. CDR3 sequence (DNA): TGTGCCAGCAGTTGGGGACAGGGGACTGGAAACACCATATATTTT. It translates to CASSWGQGTGNTIYF.

This chain links TRBV28 with TRBJ2-5, with 16 positions matching TRBD2. J was trimmed by 5 bases and V by 5 bases; bases with no gene match: 11. Germline loops: CDR1 MDHEN, CDR2 SYDVKM. This CDR3 spans 18 amino acids. The CDR3 sequence is CASSLPGLAGGLSETQYF. DNA of the CDR3: TGTGCCAGCAGTCTTCCGGGACTAGCGGGAGGGCTGTCGGAGACCCAGTACTTC.

The genes are TRBV4-1 and TRBJ2-7; 7 nucleotides line up with TRBD1. Looked up from germline, CDR1 is MGHRA and CDR2 is YSYEKL. This CDR3 contains 14 residues. Trimming cost V 3 bases and J 2 bases; bases outside gene matches: 4. The CDR3 nucleotides are TGCGCCAGCAGCCACCCGGGACAGACCTACGAGCAGTACTTC. Its protein product is CASSHPGQTYEQYF.

The rearrangement uses TRBV4-1 and TRBJ2-4; 15 nucleotides agree with TRBD2. Germline V gene lookup returns CDR1 MGHRA and CDR2 YSYEKL. The CDR3 is 19 amino acids. V gave up 0 bases and J gave up 8 bases; unmatched junction bases: 11. The CDR3 coding sequence is TGCGCCAGCAGCCAAGAGTTAAGCCCCGGACTAGCGGGAGGGTACATTCAGTACTTC. Its protein product is CASSQELSPGLAGGYIQYF.

This rearrangement joins TRBV19 to TRBJ2-7; 7 positions agree with TRBD1. The J segment lost 0 bases and the V segment lost 3 bases, leaving 2 bases of the junction unmatched. The CDR3 length is 14 residues. Per germline, CDR1 LNHDA and CDR2 SQIVND (reference sequence). The CDR3 region is CASSIRDSSYEQYF. The CDR3 DNA follows: TGTGCCAGTAGTATCCGGGACAGCTCCTACGAGCAGTACTTC. The whole variable domain, remainder taken from reference TRBV19 and TRBJ2-7, is DGGITQSPKYLFRKEGQNVTLSCEQNLNHDAMYWYRQDPGQGLRLIYYSQIVNDFQKGDIAEGYSVSREKKESFPLTVTSAQKNPTAFYLCASSIRDSSYEQYFGPGTRLTVT.

The chain has TRBV5-1 and TRBJ2-7, with D possibly TRBD1 on 6 matching bases. The V end was cut by 0 bases, the J end by 0 bases, with 10 bases between. Germline CDR1 and CDR2: SGHRS and YFSETQ. The CDR3 spans 15 residues. As DNA, the CDR3 is TGCGCCAGCAGCTTGGGGACAGCCTACTCCTACGAGCAGTACTTC. It specifies CASSLGTAYSYEQYF.